This is a list of T cell receptor beta chains from one sample in a study of blood T cell repertoires in COVID-19. Assay used: immunoSEQ multiplex PCR; TCRdb lists only in-frame clones, some missing. The sample holds roughly 180,000 clones, more than 80% seen once. The specimen sequenced was peripheral blood. These receptors came from a woman in her thirties or forties with COVID-19, enrolled during active disease. Both conserved end residues are part of each CDR3.

TRBV18	TRBJ2-7	CASSPQLRGEQYF
TRBV7-9	TRBJ1-1	CASSLTQFRGWDTEAFF
TRBV15	TRBJ2-5	CATSAGQETQYF
TRBV6-5	TRBJ2-1	CATKAASGTYNEQFF
TRBV19	TRBJ1-2	CASNGQKDYGYTF
TRBV12-3/TRBV12-4	TRBJ1-2	CASSGIQRYGYTF
TRBV9	TRBJ2-1	CASSVDPLTSGVLNEQFF
TRBV12-3/TRBV12-4	TRBJ2-3	CASSSTTDTQYF
TRBV7-3	TRBJ2-2	CASSASTGKPGELFF
TRBV5-1	TRBJ1-1	CASSSRHPNTEAFF
TRBV18	TRBJ2-7	CASSPRGLLYEQYF
TRBV10-3	TRBJ2-5	CAISGAGNQETQYF
TRBV6-5	TRBJ1-3	CASSYDRSSGNTIYF
TRBV19	TRBJ1-5	CASSISDTSNQPQHF
TRBV12-3/TRBV12-4	TRBJ1-4	CASSFHHQGELFF
TRBV27	TRBJ1-2	CASSSVRWQTGTNGYTF
TRBV4-1	TRBJ2-7	CASSQGDRTVTYEQYF
TRBV6-2/TRBV6-3	TRBJ1-2	CASSYGQGLYGYTF
TRBV5-1	TRBJ2-3	CASSLGSGRSTDTQYF
TRBV29-1	TRBJ1-3	CSVVPLDSGNTIYF
TRBV7-2	TRBJ1-5	CASSLGLGPQHF
TRBV28	TRBJ2-5	CASSLPTGPSETQYF
TRBV30	TRBJ2-1	CAWSSRDSHNEQFF
TRBV3-1/TRBV3-2	TRBJ2-5	CASSLTSGGANRETQYF
TRBV11-3	TRBJ2-3	CASRETLDREGPDTQYF
TRBV10-3	TRBJ2-3	CAISFGGRGTDTQYF
TRBV5-1	TRBJ2-5	CASSNGGTQYF
TRBV3-1/TRBV3-2	TRBJ1-4	CASSRSPGEKLFF
TRBV5-6	TRBJ2-1	CASRTHYNEQFF
TRBV15	TRBJ1-6	CATSRTGPYNSPLHF
TRBV4-1	TRBJ2-1	CASSQEPWRDEQFF
TRBV14	TRBJ2-1	CASSHGLAGGENEQFF
TRBV7-9	TRBJ1-1	CASSGGQGIFRATEAFF
TRBV6-5	TRBJ2-2	CASSYNGITGELFF
TRBV29-1	TRBJ2-6	CSVETPTSSSGANVLTF
TRBV6-5	TRBJ1-1	CASSQVSGVGTEAFF
TRBV7-3	TRBJ1-2	CASSPGTGDTTGYTF
TRBV13	TRBJ2-5	CASSPGDLAGGQETQYF
TRBV24-1	TRBJ2-7	CATSETGKGSEQYF
TRBV3-1/TRBV3-2	TRBJ1-4	CASSQDAGARKLFF
TRBV27	TRBJ2-7	CASSSNSGRYHEQYF
TRBV11-2	TRBJ2-3	CASSVFSASTDTQYF
TRBV19	TRBJ1-4	CASRGSTGRKEKLFF
TRBV5-5	TRBJ1-1	CASRPGQGNTEAFF
TRBV6-1	TRBJ2-1	CASSDDLRTSGRMVKEQFF
TRBV6-5	TRBJ2-1	CASSSRLGGPSNEQFF
TRBV2	TRBJ1-2	CASRPTGRGGYTF
TRBV18	TRBJ2-5	CASSPLSGGTETQYF
TRBV7-2	TRBJ2-1	CASSLSRGEQFF
TRBV19	TRBJ2-1	CASSPKTGLAVRVSYNEQFF
TRBV5-1	TRBJ2-1	CASSFYSGSSYNEQFF
TRBV14	TRBJ2-2	CASSRAFLTAAGELFF
TRBV9	TRBJ2-6	CASSAGTGANVLTF